The sequence of this TCR beta chain was determined in a study of cytomegalovirus exposure and HLA in healthy donors. As regards this clone: The junction differs from germline at one of its ends, possibly a read error. In the same sample, other DNA sequences code for this CDR3.

The CDR3 totals 15 residues. From germline, CDR1 is SGHRS and CDR2 YFSETQ. Primers included in the PCR were 60 Vbeta and 13 Jbeta primers. The protocol was immunoSEQ multiplex PCR, while the TCRdb copy is restricted to in-frame clones and leaves out a portion. The sample carries roughly 200,000 clones, roughly 74% recorded once. The material sequenced was PBMCs. V usage is TRBV5-1 and J usage is TRBJ1-4; a weak D match, TRBD1 (6 bases). The source of this sequence is a woman aged 25 to 39 in good health and CMV-seropositive. The CDR3 nucleotides are TGCGCCAGCAGGCCACAGGGAACAACTAATGAAAAACTGTTTTTC. Its translation: CASRPQGTTNEKLFF.